The clone carrying this T cell receptor (beta chain) was recorded only once. Antigen: not known. The sample belongs to a study of T cell responses to AZD1222 COVID-19 vaccine. Study-wide results and caveats: In a largely white British group with more females than males, clonal diversity was possibly underestimated. The number of AZD1222 recipients seropositive at baseline was only 5 to 7.

The table came from immunoSEQ multiplex PCR; TCRdb's copy has only in-frame clones and leaves some out. The table has 45,000 to 65,000 clones, 80% to 90% seen once. Germline CDR1 KGHSH, CDR2 LQKENI. Trimming took off 3 bases at V and 6 bases at J, with 14 bases between the two ends. The length of the CDR3 is 14 residues. The sample was peripheral blood, taken 28 days after the second AZD1222 dose. The V call is TRBV18, the J call TRBJ1-2; D is uncertain. The receptor comes from an adult who received the AZD1222 COVID-19 vaccine. CDR3 nucleotides: TGTGCCAGCTCACCTGCGATGACTAGTAATGGCTACACCTTC. Encoded protein: CASSPAMTSNGYTF.